Here is one T cell receptor beta chain with its context. The entry originates in a study of OX40 agonist ivuxolimab in advanced cancers. Measured with immunoSEQ multiplex PCR; TCRdb has only the in-frame clones, and not every one. This table has about 33,000 clones, approximately 84% appearing once. The sequences come from CD4+ or CD8+ T cells sorted from blood, collected in a trial of the OX40 agonist ivuxolimab. The receptor was derived from an adult with an advanced solid tumor such as melanoma, head and neck, liver or kidney cancer.

The DNA for the CDR3 is TGTGCCAGCAGTGAAAGTTACGAAGACTATAATTCACCCCTCCACTTT. This encodes CASSESYEDYNSPLHF. The chain recombines TRBV6-1 with TRBJ1-6; D unresolved. The CDR3 covers 16 residues. CDR1 MNHNS and CDR2 SASEGT come from the germline V gene. The ends were cut back, 2 bases at V and 3 bases at J, with 11 bases in the middle.